This is a list of T cell receptor beta chains from one sample in a study of cytomegalovirus exposure and HLA in healthy donors. The protocol was immunoSEQ multiplex PCR, while the TCRdb copy is restricted to in-frame clones and leaves out a portion. Of approximately 170,000 clones listed, around four fifths are singletons. Sequencing was performed on PBMCs. These receptor sequences come from a man aged 25-45 years in good health and CMV-seropositive. Both conserved end residues are part of each CDR3. The D gene is left open where the match is weak.

TRBD2 TRBJ2-5 15 TRBV27 CASPGASGFQETQYF
NA TRBJ2-6 17 TRBV4-1 CASRAVGGAVRANVLTF
NA TRBJ1-4 14 TRBV7-9 CASSLGGVDEKLFF
NA TRBJ1-4 14 TRBV5-6 CASSLGRSGEKLFF
NA TRBJ2-1 13 TRBV30 CAWIRLPYNEQFF
NA TRBJ2-2 12 TRBV19 CASNTGAGELFF
NA TRBJ2-6 15 TRBV19 CASSIIASGANVLTF
NA TRBJ2-7 16 TRBV5-5 CASTPRPGITVSEQYF
NA TRBJ2-2 14 TRBV19 CASSILAEAGELFF
NA TRBJ2-7 19 TRBV2 CASMSPVLQIIHSSYEQYF
NA TRBJ2-7 15 TRBV6-5 CASSSHPWQNYEQYF
NA TRBJ1-2 12 TRBV7-2 CASSLGRVRPAF
NA TRBJ2-7 16 TRBV4-3 CASSQDYAASSYEQYF
TRBD1 TRBJ2-2 15 TRBV11-3 CASSSGQGLTGELFF
NA TRBJ1-4 16 TRBV5-1 CASSLGGGITNEKLFF
TRBD2 TRBJ2-7 13 TRBV7-9 CASSPMGGREQYF
NA NA 13 TRBV27 CASSFGLTYEQYF
NA TRBJ2-7 15 TRBV5-6 CASSLWAGYLYEQYF
NA TRBJ1-6 15 TRBV6-5 CASSYSQAYNSPLHF
NA TRBJ2-1 15 TRBV6-4 CASSDGSGGYNEQFF
TRBD2 TRBJ2-3 17 TRBV4-3 CASSQGAAGGLINTQYF
NA TRBJ2-7 13 TRBV4-1 CASSQDQRQEQYF
NA TRBJ1-4 14 TRBV7-6 CASSLQGRGEKLFF
NA TRBJ1-1 13 TRBV19 CASSMGGAVEAFF
NA TRBJ2-7 11 TRBV20-1 CSAKRAYEQYF
NA TRBJ2-5 13 TRBV6-5 CASSYSGIETQYF
NA TRBJ1-2 13 TRBV6-6 CASSYRETQGYTF
TRBD1 TRBJ1-5 22 TRBV4-2 CASSQEGHRTGAGGYSNQPQHF
NA TRBJ2-1 16 TRBV7-2 CASSSEATGRHNEQFF
TRBD1 TRBJ2-3 17 TRBV9 CASSVVGRGSGTDTQYF
TRBD2 TRBJ2-7 13 TRBV27 CASSLGGGTAQYF
TRBD2 TRBJ2-5 14 TRBV6-6 CASSYRGGGETQYF
TRBD1 TRBJ1-5 15 TRBV19 CASSMTGLTNQPQHF
TRBD2 TRBJ2-1 15 TRBV9 CASSVSLAGDNEQFF
NA TRBJ1-1 14 TRBV9 CASSVDLQDTEAFF
NA TRBJ2-3 15 TRBV21-1 CASSKGKDRENTQYF
TRBD1 TRBJ2-1 17 TRBV9 CASSPPGWTGSYNEQFF
NA TRBJ1-1 14 TRBV5-8 CASSLTQRPAEAFF
NA TRBJ2-5 16 TRBV27 CASSSRGGLVPETQYF
NA TRBJ2-2 15 TRBV9 CASSPGTASPGELFF
TRBD1 TRBJ1-1 14 TRBV7-3 CASSSQGQGTEAFF
NA TRBJ1-1 14 TRBV4-3 CASSQDLENTEAFF
NA TRBJ2-5 14 TRBV7-9 CASSLTGNQETQYF
NA TRBJ2-7 14 TRBV28 CASTFGGETYEQYF
NA TRBJ1-5 14 TRBV4-3 CASSQDRGYQPQHF
NA TRBJ1-2 15 TRBV19 CASQSTGTSNYGYTF